The sequence of this TCR beta chain was determined in a study of technical replicates of blood from a handful of donors. Some clones are missing from TCRdb's copy, which holds only in-frame ones; the method was immunoSEQ multiplex PCR. The sample contains tens of thousands of clones, 91% of which appear only once. J lost 2 bases, V lost 6 bases, and 3 bases had no gene match. CDR3 size: 14 residues. Germline CDR1 MNHEY, CDR2 SVGAGI. Sequencing was performed on T cells isolated from PBMCs. This receptor was identified in a human donor in good health. Some clones in this sample may be carry-over from other donors' samples. The V and J genes are TRBV6-5 and TRBJ1-4; 7 bases line up with TRBD1. Here the CDR3 reads CASRRDSTNEKLFF. The CDR3 DNA sequence: TGTGCCAGCAGAAGGGACAGCACTAATGAAAAACTGTTTTTT.